The 7 T cell receptor beta chains listed next were all sequenced from one sample in a study of OX40 agonist ivuxolimab in advanced cancers. This table comes from immunoSEQ multiplex PCR, and its TCRdb copy is limited to in-frame clones, with some not included. The sample includes roughly 24,000 clones, approximately 83% of them seen just once. This specimen consisted of CD4+ or CD8+ T cells sorted from blood, obtained in a trial of the OX40 agonist ivuxolimab. All receptors come from an adult with an advanced solid tumor such as melanoma, head and neck, liver or kidney cancer.

Details on this clone: The sample holds other DNA sequences that translate to the same CDR3. V is TRBV4-1 and J is TRBJ2-1, with D possibly called TRBD1 or TRBD2 (5 bases each). Germline loops: CDR1 MGHRA, CDR2 YSYEKL. The V gene lost 0 bases and the J gene lost 8 bases, with 11 bases spanning the gap. The CDR3 totals 14 residues. The DNA of the CDR3 is TGCGCCAGCAGCCAAGATGGGGGTCGAGATGAGCAGTTCTTC. Translation gives CASSQDGGRDEQFF.

This clone was detected only once. This chain joins TRBV12-5 and TRBJ1-1; D remains unclear. The V gene's germline CDR1 is LGHNT and CDR2 FRNRAP. The ends were cut back, 3 bases at V and 4 bases at J, with 12 bases in the middle. CDR3 size: 14 residues. CDR3 nucleotides: TGTGCTAGTGGTTTAGGCGGGTGGAGCACTGAAGCTTTCTTT. Its protein is CASGLGGWSTEAFF.

CDR3 sequence: CASSLLENYGYTF. The CDR3 DNA sequence: TGTGCCAGCAGCTTGTTGGAAAACTATGGCTACACCTTC. V usage is TRBV5-6 and J usage is TRBJ1-2; no definite D call. CDR3 size: 13 residues. V gave up 1 base and J gave up 2 bases, with 6 bases separating them. Looked up from germline, CDR1 is SGHDT and CDR2 is YYEEEE.

V usage is TRBV6-1 and J usage is TRBJ2-7; possibly TRBD1 or TRBD2 for D (6 bases each). The CDR3 runs 14 residues. Trimming pared 3 bases from V and 1 base from J, leaving 10 bases between. Per germline, CDR1 MNHNS and CDR2 SASEGT. This chain's CDR3 is CASSDPGASYEQYF. In DNA, the CDR3 is TGTGCCAGCAGTGACCCGGGGGCTTCCTACGAGCAGTACTTC.

V is TRBV19 and J is TRBJ2-7; 8 positions agree with TRBD1. Germline loops: CDR1 LNHDA, CDR2 SQIVND (reference sequence). Unmatched junction bases numbered 6, after V lost 6 bases and J lost 5 bases. CDR3 length: 13 amino acids. CDR3 amino acids: CASSDRGDDEQYF. In nucleotides, the CDR3 is TGTGCCAGTAGCGACAGGGGAGACGACGAGCAGTACTTC.

This rearrangement joins TRBV7-9 to TRBJ2-1; 10 bases align to TRBD2. This CDR3 is built from 18 residues. Germline V gene lookup returns CDR1 SEHNR and CDR2 FQNEAQ (reference sequence). Losses at the gene ends were 0 bases for V and 3 bases for J; bases not matched to a gene: 8. Written as DNA, the CDR3 is TGTGCCAGCAGCTTAGCAGCGGGGGGGTTTCTTGTCTACAATGAGCAGTTCTTC. It is translated as CASSLAAGGFLVYNEQFF.

This clone was seen a few times. The rearrangement uses TRBV27 and TRBJ2-1; 7 bases align to TRBD1. Per germline, CDR1 MNHEY and CDR2 SMNVEV (reference sequence). The CDR3 totals 16 residues. V trimming: 3 bases; J trimming: 4 bases; junction bases outside the gene matches: 9. In DNA form, the CDR3 reads TGTGCCAGCAGTTTGAGTCATGGGGACAGTTACAATGAGCAGTTCTTC. Protein product: CASSLSHGDSYNEQFF.